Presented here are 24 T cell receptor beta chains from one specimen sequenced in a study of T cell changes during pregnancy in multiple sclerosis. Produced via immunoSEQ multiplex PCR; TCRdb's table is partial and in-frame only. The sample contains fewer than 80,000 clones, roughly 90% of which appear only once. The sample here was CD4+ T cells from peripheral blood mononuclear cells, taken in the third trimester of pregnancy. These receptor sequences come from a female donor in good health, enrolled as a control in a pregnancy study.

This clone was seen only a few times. CDR3 sequence reads: CASSTNRESGYTF. The CDR3 DNA sequence: TGTGCCAGCAGCACCAACAGGGAGAGTGGCTACACCTTC. V and J are TRBV9 and TRBJ1-2; D possibly corresponds to TRBD1 (6 bases). Germline assignment: CDR1 SGDLS and CDR2 YYNGEE. The CDR3 loop spans 13 amino acids. The V gene lost 4 bases and the J gene lost 7 bases, with 14 bases spanning the gap.

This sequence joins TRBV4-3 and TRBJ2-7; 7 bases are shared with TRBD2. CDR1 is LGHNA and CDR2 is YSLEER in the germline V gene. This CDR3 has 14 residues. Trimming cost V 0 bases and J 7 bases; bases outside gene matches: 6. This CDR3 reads CASSQDEWGGEQYF. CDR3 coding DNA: TGCGCCAGCAGCCAAGATGAATGGGGAGGGGAGCAGTACTTC.

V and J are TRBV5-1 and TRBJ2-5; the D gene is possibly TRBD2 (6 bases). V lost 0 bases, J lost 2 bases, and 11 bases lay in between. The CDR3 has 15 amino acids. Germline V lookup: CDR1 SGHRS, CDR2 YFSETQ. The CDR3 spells CASSLAGGKQETQYF. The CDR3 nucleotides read TGCGCCAGCAGCTTGGCCGGAGGGAAACAAGAGACCCAGTACTTC.

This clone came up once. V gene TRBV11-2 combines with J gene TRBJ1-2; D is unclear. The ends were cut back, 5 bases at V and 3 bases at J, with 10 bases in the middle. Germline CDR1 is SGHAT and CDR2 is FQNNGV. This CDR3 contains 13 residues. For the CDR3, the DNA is TGTGCCAGCAGCGCGATCAGCGACTATGGCTACACCTTC. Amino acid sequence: CASSAISDYGYTF.

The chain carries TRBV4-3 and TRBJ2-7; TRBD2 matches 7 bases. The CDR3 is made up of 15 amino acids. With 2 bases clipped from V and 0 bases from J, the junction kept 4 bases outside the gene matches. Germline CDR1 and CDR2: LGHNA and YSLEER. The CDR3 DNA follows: TGCGCCAGCAGCCAATTAGCGGGTGTCTCCTACGAGCAGTACTTC. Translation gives CASSQLAGVSYEQYF.

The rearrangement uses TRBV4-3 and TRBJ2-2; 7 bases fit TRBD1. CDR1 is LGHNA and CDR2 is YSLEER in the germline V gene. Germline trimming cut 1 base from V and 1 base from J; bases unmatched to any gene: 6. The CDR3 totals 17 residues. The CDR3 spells CASSQVARDRNTGELFF. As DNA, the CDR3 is TGCGCCAGCAGCCAAGTCGCCCGGGACAGGAACACCGGGGAGCTGTTTTTT.

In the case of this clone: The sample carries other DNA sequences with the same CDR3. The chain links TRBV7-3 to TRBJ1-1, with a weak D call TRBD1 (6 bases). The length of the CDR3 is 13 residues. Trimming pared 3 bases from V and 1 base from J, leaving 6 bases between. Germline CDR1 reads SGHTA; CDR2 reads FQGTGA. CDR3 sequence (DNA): TGTGCCAGCAGCTTGGGACAGAACACTGAAGCTTTCTTT. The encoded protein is CASSLGQNTEAFF. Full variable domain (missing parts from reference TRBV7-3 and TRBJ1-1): GAGVSQTPSNKVTEKGKYVELRCDPISGHTALYWYRQSLGQGPEFLIYFQGTGAADDSGLPNDRFFAVRPEGSVSTLKIQRTERGDSAVYLCASSLGQNTEAFFGQGTRLTVV.

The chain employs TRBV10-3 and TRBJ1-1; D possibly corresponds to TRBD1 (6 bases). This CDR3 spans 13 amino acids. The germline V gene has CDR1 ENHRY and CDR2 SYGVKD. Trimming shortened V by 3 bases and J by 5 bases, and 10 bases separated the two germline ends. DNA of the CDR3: TGTGCCATCAGTGACCCGACAGGAACTGAAGCTTTCTTT. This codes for CAISDPTGTEAFF.

The CDR3 spells CASGLVLSSGGPNNEQFF. The CDR3 DNA is TGTGCTAGTGGTTTGGTACTCAGTAGCGGGGGGCCAAACAATGAGCAGTTCTTC. The chain uses TRBV12-5 and TRBJ2-1, with TRBD2 matching over 10 bases. The V segment lost 0 bases and the J segment 5 bases; nucleotides outside the gene matches: 10. The CDR3 contains 18 residues. Germline V gene lookup returns CDR1 LGHNT and CDR2 FRNRAP.

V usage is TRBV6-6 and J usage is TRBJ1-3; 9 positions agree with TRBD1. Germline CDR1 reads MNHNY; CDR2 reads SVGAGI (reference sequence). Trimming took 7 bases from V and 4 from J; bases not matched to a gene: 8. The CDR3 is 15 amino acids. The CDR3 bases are TGTGCCAGCACCCGCACAGGGGGCGCCGGAAACACCATATATTTT. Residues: CASTRTGGAGNTIYF.

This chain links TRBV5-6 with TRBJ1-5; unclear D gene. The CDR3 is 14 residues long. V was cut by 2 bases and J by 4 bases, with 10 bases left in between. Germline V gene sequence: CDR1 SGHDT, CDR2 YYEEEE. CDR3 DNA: TGTGCCAGCAGCTTTGACCGCAGGAATCAGCCCCAGCATTTT. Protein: CASSFDRRNQPQHF.

CDR3 nucleotides: TGCGCCAGCAGTCTAGCGGAGACCCGGGGAAACACCATATATTTT. It codes for CASSLAETRGNTIYF. V gene TRBV4-1 combines with J gene TRBJ1-3; D is undetermined. CDR3 length: 15 residues. The germline V gene has CDR1 MGHRA and CDR2 YSYEKL. Trimming took off 6 bases at V and 4 bases at J, with 16 bases between the two ends.

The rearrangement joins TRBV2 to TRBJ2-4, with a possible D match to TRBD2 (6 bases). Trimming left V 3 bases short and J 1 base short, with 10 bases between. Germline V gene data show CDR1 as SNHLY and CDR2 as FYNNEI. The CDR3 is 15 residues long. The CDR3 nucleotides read TGTGCCAGCAGTGACCCGAGCGGGGCCAAAAACATTCAGTACTTC. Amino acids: CASSDPSGAKNIQYF.

The CDR3 nucleotides are TGTGCCAGTAGTACAGGGGACAGGGGGAACTATGGCTACACCTTC. Translated: CASSTGDRGNYGYTF. This chain connects TRBV19 to TRBJ1-2; TRBD1 matches 11 bases. Per the germline V gene, CDR1 is LNHDA and CDR2 is SQIVND (reference sequence). The CDR3 contains 15 residues. V was pared by 4 bases and J by 2 bases, with 3 bases of the junction left unmatched.

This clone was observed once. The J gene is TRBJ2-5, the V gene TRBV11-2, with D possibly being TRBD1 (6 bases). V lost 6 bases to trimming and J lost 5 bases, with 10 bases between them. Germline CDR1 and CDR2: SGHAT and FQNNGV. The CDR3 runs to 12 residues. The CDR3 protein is CASSNRAETQYF. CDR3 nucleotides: TGTGCCAGCAGTAACAGGGCGGAGACCCAGTACTTC.

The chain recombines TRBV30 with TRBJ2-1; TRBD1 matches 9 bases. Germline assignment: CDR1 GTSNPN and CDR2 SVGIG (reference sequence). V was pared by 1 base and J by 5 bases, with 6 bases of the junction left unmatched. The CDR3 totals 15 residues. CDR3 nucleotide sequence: TGTGCCTGGAGTGGGGGGGGGACAGGGCACAATGAGCAGTTCTTC. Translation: CAWSGGGTGHNEQFF. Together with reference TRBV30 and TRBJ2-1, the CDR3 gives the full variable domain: SQTIHQWPATLVQPVGSPLSLECTVEGTSNPNLYWYRQAAGRGLQLLFYSVGIGQISSEVPQNLSASRPQDRQFILSSKKLLLSDSGFYLCAWSGGGTGHNEQFFGPGTRLTVL.

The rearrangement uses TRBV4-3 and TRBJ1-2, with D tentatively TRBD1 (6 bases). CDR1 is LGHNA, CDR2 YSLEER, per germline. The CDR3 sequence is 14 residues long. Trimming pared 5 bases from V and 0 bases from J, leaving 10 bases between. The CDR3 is CASSYNRANYGYTF. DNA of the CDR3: TGCGCCAGCAGCTACAACAGGGCTAACTATGGCTACACCTTC.

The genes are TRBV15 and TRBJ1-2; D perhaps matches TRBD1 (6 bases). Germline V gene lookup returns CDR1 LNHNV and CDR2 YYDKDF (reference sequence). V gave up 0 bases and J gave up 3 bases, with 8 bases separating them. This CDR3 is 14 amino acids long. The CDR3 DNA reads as TGTGCCACCAGCAGAGAGTACAGGGACTATGGCTACACCTTC. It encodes CATSREYRDYGYTF.

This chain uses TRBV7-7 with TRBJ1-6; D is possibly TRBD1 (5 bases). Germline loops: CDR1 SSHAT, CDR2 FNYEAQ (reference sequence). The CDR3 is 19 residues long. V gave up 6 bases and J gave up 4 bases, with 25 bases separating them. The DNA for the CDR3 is TGTGCCAGCAGATGTAAGCAGGGTACAACCGAGATATATAATTCACCCCTCCACTTT. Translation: CASRCKQGTTEIYNSPLHF.

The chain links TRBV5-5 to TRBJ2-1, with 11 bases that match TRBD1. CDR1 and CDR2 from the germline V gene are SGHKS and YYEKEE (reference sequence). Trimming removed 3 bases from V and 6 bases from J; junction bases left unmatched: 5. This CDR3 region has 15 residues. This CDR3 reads CASSSGTGGSNEQFF. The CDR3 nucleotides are TGTGCCAGCAGCTCCGGGACAGGGGGGTCCAATGAGCAGTTCTTC. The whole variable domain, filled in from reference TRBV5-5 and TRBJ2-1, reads DAGVTQSPTHLIKTRGQQVTLRCSPISGHKSVSWYQQVLGQGPQFIFQYYEKEERGRGNFPDRFSARQFPNYSSELNVNALLLGDSALYLCASSSGTGGSNEQFFGPGTRLTVL.

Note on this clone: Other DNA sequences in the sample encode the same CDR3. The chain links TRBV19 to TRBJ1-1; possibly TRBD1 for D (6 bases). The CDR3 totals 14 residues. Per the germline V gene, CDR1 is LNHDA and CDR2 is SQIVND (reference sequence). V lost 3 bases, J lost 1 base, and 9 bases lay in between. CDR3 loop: CASSIYRENTEAFF. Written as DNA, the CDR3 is TGTGCCAGTAGTATCTACAGGGAGAACACTGAAGCTTTCTTT.

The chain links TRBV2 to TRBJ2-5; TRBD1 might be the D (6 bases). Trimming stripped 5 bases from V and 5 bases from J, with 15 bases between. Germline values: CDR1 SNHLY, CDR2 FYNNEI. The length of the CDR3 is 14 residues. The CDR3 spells CASSIRTVGETQYF. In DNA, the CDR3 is TGTGCCAGCAGTATCCGGACAGTAGGGGAGACCCAGTACTTC.

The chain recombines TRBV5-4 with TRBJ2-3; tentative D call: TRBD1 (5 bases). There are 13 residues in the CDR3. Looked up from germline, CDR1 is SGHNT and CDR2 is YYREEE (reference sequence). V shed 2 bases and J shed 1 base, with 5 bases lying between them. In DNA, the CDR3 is TGTGCCAGCAGCTTCAGGGGCACAGATACGCAGTATTTT. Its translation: CASSFRGTDTQYF.

CDR3 residues: CATSTPGLAIARTYF. The CDR3 DNA reads TGTGCCACCAGCACACCGGGACTAGCTATCGCCCGGACGTATTTT. The chain combines TRBV15 with TRBJ2-3, with TRBD2 identical over 9 bases. Germline V lookup: CDR1 LNHNV, CDR2 YYDKDF (reference sequence). The ends lost 4 bases at V and 14 bases at J; junction bases unmatched: 16. The CDR3 is 15 residues long.